This T cell receptor beta chain is from a study of beta chain features in type 1 diabetes. Sequencing targeted expressed TCRB transcripts, as all isolated RNA had been reverse transcribed. Produced via immunoSEQ multiplex PCR; TCRdb's table is partial and in-frame only. The repertoire holds about 150,000 clones, with 10% as singletons. Study conclusions and caveats: Patients with Type 1 diabetes showed moderately but significantly shorter TCRB CDR3s in all four CD4+ subsets.

V lost 6 bases to trimming and J lost 0 bases, with 11 bases between them. Germline CDR1 and CDR2: SNHLY and FYNNEI. The CDR3 covers 15 residues. As to this clone: What it recognizes is unknown.

Researchers reported sorting CD4+ naive, central memory, regulatory and stem cell-like memory cells via CD45RO/CCR7/CD25/CD127/CD95/CD27. Source material: central memory CD4+ T cells from blood. The sequence derives from a man aged 25-45 years with type 1 diabetes. The rearrangement joins TRBV2 to TRBJ2-2; D may be TRBD1 (6 bases). The CDR3 coding sequence is TGTGCCAGCAGGCAACAGGGAACGAACACCGGGGAGCTGTTTTTT. Translating gives CASRQQGTNTGELFF. Complete variable domain (other parts from reference TRBV2 and TRBJ2-2): EPEVTQTPSHQVTQMGQEVILRCVPISNHLYFYWYRQILGQKVEFLVSFYNNEISEKSEIFDDQFSVERPDGSNFTLKIRSTKLEDSAMYFCASRQQGTNTGELFFGEGSRLTVL.